The TCR beta chain under discussion was sequenced for a study of Ad26.COV2.S vaccination and SARS-CoV-2 variants. This clone was counted once. TCRdb's copy holds only in-frame clones and misses some; the assay was immunoSEQ multiplex PCR. This sample has about 350,000 clones, with about 90% found just once. V was pared by 2 bases and J by 3 bases, with 10 bases between. In germline, CDR1 is SGHAT, CDR2 FQNNGV. The CDR3 is 14 residues long. V and J are TRBV11-2 and TRBJ1-2; D is possibly TRBD1 (5 bases). The sequence came from a human donor who had recovered from COVID-19. The sequenced sample was peripheral blood, obtained after recovery from COVID-19. CDR3 sequence: CASSLTDMDYGYTF. CDR3 in DNA: TGTGCCAGCAGCTTAACGGACATGGACTATGGCTACACCTTC.